The entry that follows covers one T cell receptor beta chain sequence. Different DNA sequences within this sample yield the same CDR3. This specimen comes from a study of shared clonotypes between healthy human individuals. From germline, CDR1 is MDHEN and CDR2 SYDVKM. V was pared by 5 bases and J by 2 bases, with 12 bases between. The CDR3 has 14 amino acids. Authors' analysis steps: Junction-only sequences without quality scores came from ImmunoSEQ, so filtering differed. Sequencing used immunoSEQ multiplex PCR; TCRdb keeps in-frame clones, though not all of them. V, J and clone size reflect that table, while D and trimming were determined from the DNA. In the table there are about 2.3 million clones, 92% of which are singletons.

The J gene is TRBJ2-5, the V gene TRBV28; the D gene is possibly TRBD2 (5 bases). The clonotype was recovered from a man between 18 and 29 years old in good health. Some clones in this sample may be carry-over from other donors' samples. Sequencing input: naive CD4+ T cells from PBMCs. As to subset: CD45RA+ positively selected. The CDR3 region is CASSTSGAQETQYF. The CDR3 DNA reads as TGTGCCAGCAGTACCAGCGGCGCGCAAGAGACCCAGTACTTC.